One sample yielded the 21 T cell receptor beta chains listed below, sequenced in a study of T cell changes during pregnancy in multiple sclerosis. Generated by immunoSEQ multiplex PCR, the TCRdb table keeps only in-frame clones and is missing some. Here the sample spans 40,000 to 50,000 clones, roughly nine tenths being singletons. The specimen was CD4+ T cells from peripheral blood mononuclear cells, collected in the first trimester of pregnancy. These receptors all come from a female donor with multiple sclerosis, enrolled in a pregnancy study.

The rearrangement joins TRBV28 to TRBJ1-3; 8 bases agree with TRBD1. The CDR3 has 15 amino acids. Germline assignment: CDR1 MDHEN and CDR2 SYDVKM. The J segment lost 0 bases and the V segment lost 6 bases, leaving 4 bases of the junction unmatched. The DNA for the CDR3 is TGTGCCAGCAGACCAGGGGGCAGCTCTGGAAACACCATATATTTT. Translating it yields CASRPGGSSGNTIYF.

The rearrangement links TRBV21-1 to TRBJ1-1; TRBD1, the D gene given by the table, was not confirmed from the DNA. TRBV21-1 is a known pseudogene. The length of the CDR3 is 17 residues. The chain's CDR3 is CASIHPSSPDKNTEAFF. CDR3 coding DNA: TGTGCCAGCATCCATCCTTCCTCCCCCGACAAGAACACTGAAGCTTTCTTT.

This chain joins TRBV6-5 and TRBJ2-7; TRBD2 is a possible D gene (6 bases). The V end was cut by 6 bases, the J end by 0 bases, with 15 bases between. This CDR3 spans 15 amino acids. Germline loops: CDR1 MNHEY, CDR2 SVGAGI. CDR3 DNA: TGTGCCAGCAGCCGCACCGCCGGGGGCTCCTACGAGCAGTACTTC. Its translation: CASSRTAGGSYEQYF.

V gene TRBV7-8 combines with J gene TRBJ2-5; 7 bases are a match to TRBD2. This CDR3 region has 14 residues. Germline V lookup: CDR1 SGHVS, CDR2 FQNEAQ. With V trimmed by 5 bases and J by 4 bases, 7 bases remained unmatched. CDR3 nucleotides: TGTGCCAGCAGCAACAGCGGGAATCGAGAGACCCAGTACTTC. This sequence encodes CASSNSGNRETQYF.

The chain couples TRBV5-4 to TRBJ2-7; 14 bases fit TRBD2. With 3 bases clipped from V and 1 base from J, the junction kept 6 bases outside the gene matches. The length of the CDR3 is 17 residues. Germline CDR1 is SGHNT and CDR2 is YYREEE (reference sequence). The CDR3 protein is CASSWTSGRRLSYEQYF. CDR3 sequence (DNA): TGTGCCAGCAGCTGGACTAGCGGGAGGCGCCTTTCCTACGAGCAGTACTTC.

V gene TRBV7-2 combines with J gene TRBJ2-2; 12 positions match TRBD2. After removal of 5 bases from V and 6 bases from J, the junction contained 4 bases not matched to a gene. CDR1 is SGHTA, CDR2 FQGNSA, per germline. This CDR3 region has 15 residues. CDR3 protein: CASSQLAGGAGELFF. Written as DNA, the CDR3 is TGTGCCAGCAGCCAACTAGCGGGAGGCGCCGGGGAGCTGTTTTTT.

The J gene is TRBJ1-1, the V gene TRBV28; weak D call: TRBD1 (6 bases). Germline V gene data show CDR1 as MDHEN and CDR2 as SYDVKM. The V and J ends lost 6 bases and 5 bases respectively, with 10 bases between them. This CDR3 comprises 12 residues. CDR3 nucleotides: TGTGCCAGCAGAGGGGGTTTGACTGAAGCTTTCTTT. Translated: CASRGGLTEAFF.

As for this clone: Other DNA sequences in this sample translate to the same CDR3. The chain is built from TRBV11-1 and TRBJ1-1; a weak D match, TRBD1 (5 bases). Germline lookup yields CDR1 SGHAT and CDR2 FQDESV (reference sequence). V was clipped by 5 bases and J by 11 bases, with 24 bases between them. This CDR3 has 15 residues. DNA for the CDR3: TGTGCCAGCAGCGCGCGCGGGGGACCTACGGGAGGGGCTTTCTTT. This translates into CASSARGGPTGGAFF. Using reference TRBV11-1 and TRBJ1-1 for the parts outside the CDR3, the full variable domain is EAEVAQSPRYKITEKSQAVAFWCDPISGHATLYWYRQILGQGPELLVQFQDESVVDDSQLPKDRFSAERLKGVDSTLKIQPAELGDSAMYLCASSARGGPTGGAFFGQGTRLTVV.

This clone was detected only once. This chain connects TRBV5-4 to TRBJ1-1; 8 bases are shared with TRBD1. V was clipped by 2 bases and J by 1 base; unmatched bases: 7. The germline V gene has CDR1 SGHNT and CDR2 YYREEE (reference sequence). CDR3 size: 16 residues. Written as DNA, the CDR3 is TGTGCCAGCAGCTTCTATCAGGGGGCGAAGAACACTGAAGCTTTCTTT. This codes for CASSFYQGAKNTEAFF.

The chain recombines TRBV7-9 with TRBJ2-2, with D tentatively TRBD2 (6 bases). Per the germline V gene, CDR1 is SEHNR and CDR2 is FQNEAQ (reference sequence). V lost 2 bases and J 6 bases, leaving 10 bases between the germline ends. The CDR3 extends over 14 amino acids. CDR3 bases: TGTGCCAGCAGCTTAACGGGGGTACCCGGGGAGCTGTTTTTT. This sequence encodes CASSLTGVPGELFF. The variable domain in full, completed from reference TRBV7-9 and TRBJ2-2, reads DTGVSQNPRHKITKRGQNVTFRCDPISEHNRLYWYRQTLGQGPEFLTYFQNEAQLEKSRLLSDRFSAERPKGSFSTLEIQRTEQGDSAMYLCASSLTGVPGELFFGEGSRLTVL.

This clone was observed a few times. This rearrangement joins TRBV15 to TRBJ1-1; no clear D gene. Germline values: CDR1 LNHNV, CDR2 YYDKDF (reference sequence). The length of the CDR3 is 12 residues. V was trimmed by 3 bases and J by 4 bases, leaving 6 bases between them. The CDR3 here is CATSSELTEAFF. The CDR3 DNA sequence: TGTGCCACCAGCAGCGAACTCACTGAAGCTTTCTTT.

The chain carries TRBV5-6 and TRBJ2-1; the match to TRBD2 covers 13 bases. This CDR3 contains 18 residues. CDR1 is SGHDT and CDR2 is YYEEEE in the germline V gene. V gave up 0 bases and J gave up 9 bases; unmatched junction bases: 12. This CDR3 is CASSLGTSGSLGTFEQFF. DNA for the CDR3: TGTGCCAGCAGCTTGGGGACTAGCGGGAGTCTTGGCACCTTTGAGCAGTTCTTC.

The chain recombines TRBV6-5 with TRBJ2-3; 10 nucleotides align to TRBD2. The V and J ends lost 9 bases and 2 bases, in that order; junction bases with no gene match: 5. The CDR3 consists of 14 residues. Germline CDR1 and CDR2: MNHEY and SVGAGI. The CDR3 sequence: CASKREGNTDTQYF. Here the CDR3 DNA reads TGTGCCAGTAAGCGGGAGGGCAACACAGATACGCAGTATTTT.

This chain connects TRBV4-2 to TRBJ2-2; 8 bases line up with TRBD2. The CDR3 has 16 amino acids. The V gene's germline CDR1 is LGHNA and CDR2 YNFKEQ. V was clipped by 0 bases and J by 5 bases; unmatched bases: 5. In DNA form, the CDR3 reads TGTGCCAGCAGCCAAGACAGCGGGAGAGGTACCGGGGAGCTGTTTTTT. It is translated as CASSQDSGRGTGELFF.

This sequence joins TRBV4-1 and TRBJ2-5, with 10 bases lining up with TRBD2. Germline CDR1 and CDR2: MGHRA and YSYEKL. The CDR3 is made up of 17 amino acids. V gave up 1 base and J gave up 2 bases; unmatched junction bases: 7. CDR3 in amino acids: CASSQVSTSGEQETQYF. Written as DNA, the CDR3 is TGCGCCAGCAGCCAAGTGAGCACTAGCGGGGAACAAGAGACCCAGTACTTC.

The chain joins TRBV28 to TRBJ1-5; D might be TRBD1 (5 bases). This CDR3 is 14 amino acids long. V was clipped by 6 bases and J by 3 bases, with 12 bases between them. CDR1 MDHEN and CDR2 SYDVKM come from the germline V gene. CDR3 nucleotide sequence: TGTGCCAGCAGACAACAGGCGCACAATCAGCCCCAGCATTTT. It is translated as CASRQQAHNQPQHF.

The chain has TRBV29-1 and TRBJ2-1; 8 positions match TRBD2. CDR1 SQVTM and CDR2 ANQGSEA come from the germline V gene. The length of the CDR3 is 13 residues. The trim removed 5 bases at V and 4 bases at J, leaving 4 bases unmatched. The CDR3 spells CSVILAAYNEQFF. CDR3 nucleotide sequence: TGCAGCGTTATACTAGCGGCTTACAATGAGCAGTTCTTC.

The J gene is TRBJ2-2, the V gene TRBV7-3, with TRBD2 as a possible D gene (5 bases). The CDR3 is 17 residues long. CDR1 SGHTA and CDR2 FQGTGA come from the germline V gene. The ends were cut back, 1 base at V and 5 bases at J, with 17 bases in the middle. Here the CDR3 reads CASSLRPGVASTGELFF. The CDR3 bases are TGTGCCAGCAGCTTAAGGCCCGGAGTAGCGAGTACCGGGGAGCTGTTTTTT.

The chain couples TRBV12-5 to TRBJ2-5; 7 bases map to TRBD2. Germline V gives CDR1 LGHNT, CDR2 FRNRAP. The V and J ends lost 0 bases and 7 bases, in that order; junction bases with no gene match: 14. This CDR3 is 17 amino acids long. The CDR3: CASGLVLGDYYHTTQYF. CDR3 bases: TGTGCTAGTGGTTTGGTACTAGGGGACTACTACCACACGACCCAGTACTTC.

The CDR3: CASSFLYGYTF. For the CDR3, the DNA is TGTGCCAGCAGCTTTCTTTATGGCTACACCTTC. V and J are TRBV28 and TRBJ1-2; D not certain. This CDR3 region has 11 residues. The germline V and J ends were trimmed by 6 bases and 5 bases, with 7 bases remaining between them. The germline CDR1 and CDR2 sequences are MDHEN and SYDVKM.

The J gene is TRBJ2-3, the V gene TRBV19; no definite D call. Germline values: CDR1 LNHDA, CDR2 SQIVND (reference sequence). This CDR3 region has 15 residues. Between the trimmed V and J ends, which lost 4 bases and 0 bases, there was a span of 11 bases. CDR3 in DNA: TGTGCCAGTAGTACAGGTGCCCTTAGCACAGATACGCAGTATTTT. Amino acid sequence: CASSTGALSTDTQYF.